The 22 T cell receptor beta chains given below trace back to one sample, sequenced in a study of blood T cell repertoires in COVID-19. TCRdb keeps only in-frame clones here, not all; method: immunoSEQ multiplex PCR. The table lists around 300,000 clones, 85% of them singletons. Material: peripheral blood. These receptor sequences come from a woman aged 50 to 65 with active or convalescent COVID-19.

In its sample, this clone was seen once. The chain employs TRBV5-1 and TRBJ1-2, with TRBD1 matching over 9 bases. Trimming took 4 bases from V and 6 from J; bases not matched to a gene: 4. CDR1 and CDR2 (germline): SGHRS, YFSETQ. CDR3 length equals 13 residues. CDR3 residues: CASSAGQGHGYTF. In DNA, the CDR3 is TGCGCCAGCAGCGCCGGACAGGGGCATGGCTACACCTTC.

The chain has TRBV10-3 and TRBJ1-1; 8 bases are a match to TRBD1. J was trimmed by 3 bases and V by 7 bases; bases with no gene match: 7. Germline V gene data show CDR1 as ENHRY and CDR2 as SYGVKD. The CDR3 covers 14 residues. The CDR3 nucleotides are TGTGCCATCACTAGGGACAGGCCATACACTGAAGCTTTCTTT. Translating gives CAITRDRPYTEAFF.

J is TRBJ2-1 and V is TRBV7-3, with 9 positions matching TRBD2. This CDR3 has 15 amino acids. Germline CDR1 reads SGHTA; CDR2 reads FQGTGA. The ends lost 2 bases at V and 6 bases at J; junction bases unmatched: 5. The CDR3 loop is CASSLSSGRTNEQFF. CDR3 DNA sequence: TGTGCCAGCAGCTTATCGAGCGGGAGGACCAATGAGCAGTTCTTC.

The J gene is TRBJ2-1, the V gene TRBV3-1 (or the pseudogene TRBV3-2), with 11 nucleotides matching TRBD2. Germline V lookup: CDR1 LGHDT, CDR2 YNNKEL (reference sequence). The CDR3 is 19 amino acids. Trimming cost V 1 base and J 5 bases; bases outside gene matches: 13. The CDR3 spells CASSQVGTSGTMNHNEQFF. CDR3 bases: TGTGCCAGCAGCCAAGTTGGGACTAGCGGCACTATGAATCACAATGAGCAGTTCTTC.

This chain joins TRBV27 and TRBJ1-2, with 8 positions matching TRBD1. Germline V gene data show CDR1 as MNHEY and CDR2 as SMNVEV (reference sequence). V was pared by 8 bases and J by 4 bases, with 15 bases of the junction left unmatched. This CDR3 has 16 residues. The CDR3 here is CASATGQGEWAYGYTF. CDR3 DNA sequence: TGTGCCAGCGCTACAGGACAGGGTGAATGGGCCTATGGCTACACCTTC.

This chain uses TRBV5-6 with TRBJ1-2, with 7 bases lining up with TRBD1. Trimming at V came to 3 bases and at J to 4 bases, leaving 9 bases not matched to a gene. This CDR3 has 15 residues. From germline, CDR1 is SGHDT and CDR2 YYEEEE. CDR3 nucleotide sequence: TGTGCCAGCAGCTCCGAGACAGGGCAGGCCTATGGCTACACCTTC. The encoded protein is CASSSETGQAYGYTF.

This rearrangement joins TRBV29-1 to TRBJ2-2; D might be TRBD2 (5 bases). This CDR3 contains 13 residues. The V gene's germline CDR1 is SQVTM and CDR2 ANQGSEA. V dropped 6 bases and J dropped 6 bases, with 14 bases sitting between them. The CDR3 region has the DNA TGCAGCGTGTGGGTCGGGGTGGCCGGGGAGCTGTTTTTT. Translating it yields CSVWVGVAGELFF.

This clone was detected only once. V usage is TRBV18 and J usage is TRBJ1-1; D not certain. Germline V gene sequence: CDR1 KGHSH, CDR2 LQKENI. Deletions cut 3 bases from V and 7 bases from J, with 6 bases between. This CDR3 is 11 amino acids long. The CDR3 loop reads CASSPGDEAFF. The DNA of the CDR3 is TGTGCCAGCTCACCGGGAGATGAAGCTTTCTTT.

This chain joins TRBV28 and TRBJ1-4, with D possibly TRBD1 on 6 matching bases. The CDR3 is made up of 16 amino acids. Deletions cut 6 bases from V and 2 bases from J, with 16 bases between. Germline loops: CDR1 MDHEN, CDR2 SYDVKM. CDR3 residues: CASSSDRRRTNEKLFF. CDR3 nucleotide sequence: TGTGCCAGCAGCTCCGACAGGCGGCGGACTAATGAAAAACTGTTTTTT.

The V call is TRBV5-1, the J call TRBJ2-7; TRBD2 might be the D (5 bases). Looked up from germline, CDR1 is SGHRS and CDR2 is YFSETQ. This CDR3 has 14 residues. V was trimmed by 2 bases and J by 3 bases, leaving 12 bases between them. CDR3 DNA: TGCGCCAGCAGCTTAGTTAGCGAGGGCTACGAGCAGTACTTC. As protein: CASSLVSEGYEQYF.

The CDR3 coding sequence is TGTGCCAGCAGCGTACCGAACAACTACGAGCAGTACTTC. It codes for CASSVPNNYEQYF. V usage is TRBV28 and J usage is TRBJ2-7, with D unresolved. In germline, CDR1 is MDHEN, CDR2 SYDVKM. The V end lost 6 bases, the J end lost 3 bases, and 12 bases lay between the germline ends. The CDR3 extends over 13 amino acids.

The chain carries TRBV5-1 and TRBJ1-4; tentative D call: TRBD1 (6 bases). This CDR3 has 15 residues. Per the germline V gene, CDR1 is SGHRS and CDR2 is YFSETQ. The V and J ends lost 4 bases and 1 base respectively, with 11 bases between them. This chain's CDR3 is CASSPQGGTNEKLFF. Here the CDR3 DNA reads TGCGCCAGCAGCCCACAGGGCGGAACTAATGAAAAACTGTTTTTT.

The V and J genes are TRBV5-8 and TRBJ2-1; 13 nucleotides align to TRBD2. The trim removed 2 bases at V and 4 bases at J, leaving 6 bases unmatched. The CDR3 extends over 17 amino acids. Germline values: CDR1 SGHTS, CDR2 YDEGEE. CDR3 in amino acids: CASSFSQTSGGYNEQFF. CDR3 coding DNA: TGTGCCAGCAGCTTTTCCCAGACTAGCGGGGGGTACAATGAGCAGTTCTTC.

This clone was observed many times. The gene calls are TRBV7-8 and TRBJ1-1, with 9 bases identical to TRBD1. The CDR3 covers 14 residues. Trimming at V came to 3 bases and at J to 1 base, leaving 0 bases not matched to a gene. Germline CDR1 is SGHVS and CDR2 is FQNEAQ. Written as DNA, the CDR3 is TGTGCCAGCAGCTTGGGACAGGGGAACACTGAAGCTTTCTTT. It codes for CASSLGQGNTEAFF. Full variable domain (missing parts from reference TRBV7-8 and TRBJ1-1): GAGVSQSPRYKVAKRGQDVALRCDPISGHVSLFWYQQALGQGPEFLTYFQNEAQLDKSGLPSDRFFAERPEGSVSTLKIQRTQQEDSAVYLCASSLGQGNTEAFFGQGTRLTVV.

The table lists this clone with a count of one. The J gene is TRBJ1-6, the V gene TRBV10-3; 7 bases line up with TRBD1. The germline CDR1 and CDR2 sequences are ENHRY and SYGVKD. The J segment lost 9 bases and the V segment lost 4 bases, leaving 12 bases of the junction unmatched. The CDR3 is 16 amino acids. For the CDR3, the DNA is TGTGCCATCAGTGTGGGACAGACCTTTGACGGTTCACCCCTCCACTTT. This codes for CAISVGQTFDGSPLHF.

The V and J genes are TRBV28 and TRBJ1-6, with TRBD1 matching 7 bases. The germline V gene encodes CDR1 MDHEN and CDR2 SYDVKM. J was trimmed by 7 bases and V by 2 bases; bases with no gene match: 2. CDR3 size: 14 residues. The DNA of the CDR3 is TGTGCCAGCAGTTTAACAGGGGCGAATTCACCCCTCCACTTT. Residues: CASSLTGANSPLHF.

This chain uses TRBV29-1 with TRBJ1-2; the match to TRBD1 covers 8 bases. Germline CDR1 SQVTM, CDR2 ANQGSEA. The length of the CDR3 is 15 residues. The CDR3 DNA sequence: TGCAGAGTATCCGACAGGGGCTTTCGCGACGATGGCTACACCTTC. Its protein product is CRVSDRGFRDDGYTF.

The chain links TRBV10-2 to TRBJ1-5; D is possibly TRBD1 (6 bases). This CDR3 is built from 14 residues. Deletions cut 1 base from V and 6 bases from J, with 10 bases between. Germline V CDR1 and CDR2: WSHSY, SAAADI. The CDR3 coding sequence is TGCGCCAGCAGTGAGTTCAGGGGCGGTCAGCCCCAGCATTTT. Its protein product is CASSEFRGGQPQHF.

V usage is TRBV2 and J usage is TRBJ2-2, with TRBD1 matching over 9 bases. The CDR3 is 16 amino acids. Germline V gene lookup returns CDR1 SNHLY and CDR2 FYNNEI. Trimming at V came to 7 bases and at J to 1 base, leaving 7 bases not matched to a gene. In nucleotides, the CDR3 is TGTGCCAGCAATTCACAGGGGGCAGGGAACACCGGGGAGCTGTTTTTT. This translates into CASNSQGAGNTGELFF.

The chain employs TRBV2 and TRBJ2-1; 10 bases align to TRBD2. Germline CDR1 and CDR2: SNHLY and FYNNEI. The CDR3 runs 16 residues. The J segment lost 3 bases and the V segment lost 4 bases, leaving 6 bases of the junction unmatched. CDR3 DNA: TGTGCCAGCAGTGGGGGGGGACTAGCGAGCTACAATGAGCAGTTCTTC. It is translated as CASSGGGLASYNEQFF.

The chain uses TRBV19 and TRBJ1-1; D is unresolved. Germline CDR1 is LNHDA and CDR2 is SQIVND (reference sequence). CDR3 length: 17 residues. V dropped 0 bases and J dropped 0 bases, with 14 bases sitting between them. This CDR3 is CASSIESRRDMNTEAFF. The CDR3 DNA reads TGTGCCAGTAGTATAGAAAGCAGGCGTGATATGAACACTGAAGCTTTCTTT.

The chain employs TRBV5-1 and TRBJ2-1; 7 bases align to TRBD2. Germline CDR1 SGHRS, CDR2 YFSETQ. V dropped 7 bases and J dropped 10; count of bases not matched to a gene: 20. The CDR3 runs 16 residues. CDR3 sequence reads: CASVASGTPNRGEQFF. As DNA, the CDR3 is TGCGCCAGCGTAGCCAGCGGGACCCCCAACCGCGGGGAGCAGTTCTTC.